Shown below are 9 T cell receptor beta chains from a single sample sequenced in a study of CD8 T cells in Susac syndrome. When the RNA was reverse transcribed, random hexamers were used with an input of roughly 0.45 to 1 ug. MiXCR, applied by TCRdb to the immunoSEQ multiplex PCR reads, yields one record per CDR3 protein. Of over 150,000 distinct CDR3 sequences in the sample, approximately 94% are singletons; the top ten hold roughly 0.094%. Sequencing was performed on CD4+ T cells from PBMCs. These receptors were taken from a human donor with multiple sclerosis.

CDR3 sequence: CASSSGGVRETQYF. CDR3 in DNA: TGCGCCAGCAGCTCGGGAGGGGTTCGGGAGACCCAGTACTTC. The chain recombines TRBV5-1 with TRBJ2-5; the match to TRBD2 covers 8 bases. V lost 3 bases to trimming and J lost 5 bases; unmatched junction nucleotides: 6. The germline V gene has CDR1 SGHRS and CDR2 YFSETQ. The CDR3 runs 14 residues.

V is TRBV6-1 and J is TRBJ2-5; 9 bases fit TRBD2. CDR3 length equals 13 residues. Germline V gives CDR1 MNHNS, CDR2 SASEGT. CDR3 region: CAYRLAGKETQYF. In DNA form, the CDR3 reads TGTGCTTACCGGCTAGCGGGAAAAGAGACCCAGTACTTC.

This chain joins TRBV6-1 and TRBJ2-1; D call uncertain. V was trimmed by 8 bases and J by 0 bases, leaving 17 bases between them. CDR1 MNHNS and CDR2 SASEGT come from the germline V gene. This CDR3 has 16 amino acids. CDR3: CASLDFGRSSYNEQFF. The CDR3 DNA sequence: TGTGCCAGCCTAGACTTCGGACGGAGCTCCTACAATGAGCAGTTCTTC.

CDR3 amino acids: CASSPRQGYTEAFF. The CDR3 bases are TGTGCCAGCTCACCAAGACAGGGCTACACTGAAGCTTTCTTT. V gene TRBV18 combines with J gene TRBJ1-1, with 7 bases that match TRBD1. CDR3 length: 14 amino acids. The germline V gene encodes CDR1 KGHSH and CDR2 LQKENI. V was clipped by 2 bases and J by 3 bases; unmatched bases: 3.

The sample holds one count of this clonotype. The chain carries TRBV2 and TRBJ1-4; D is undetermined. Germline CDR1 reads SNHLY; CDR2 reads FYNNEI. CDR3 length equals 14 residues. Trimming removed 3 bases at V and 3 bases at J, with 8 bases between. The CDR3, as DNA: TGTGCCAGCAGTGATCGCCGGTCTAATGAAAAACTGTTTTTT. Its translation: CASSDRRSNEKLFF.

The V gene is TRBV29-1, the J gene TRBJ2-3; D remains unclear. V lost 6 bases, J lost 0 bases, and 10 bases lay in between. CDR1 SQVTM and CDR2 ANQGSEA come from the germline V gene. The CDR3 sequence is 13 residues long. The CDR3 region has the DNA TGCAGCGTGATGGGGTTGAGCACAGATACGCAGTATTTT. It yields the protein CSVMGLSTDTQYF.

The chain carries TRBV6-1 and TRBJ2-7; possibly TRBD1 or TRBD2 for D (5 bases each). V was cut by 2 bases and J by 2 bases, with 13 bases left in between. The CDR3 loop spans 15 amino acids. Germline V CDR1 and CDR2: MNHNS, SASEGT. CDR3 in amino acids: CASSERGDETYEQYF. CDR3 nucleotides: TGTGCCAGCAGTGAACGAGGGGACGAGACCTACGAGCAGTACTTC.

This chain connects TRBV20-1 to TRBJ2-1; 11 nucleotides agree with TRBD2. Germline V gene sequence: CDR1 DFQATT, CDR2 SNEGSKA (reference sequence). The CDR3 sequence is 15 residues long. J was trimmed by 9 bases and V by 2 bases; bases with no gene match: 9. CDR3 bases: TGCAGTGCTAGACGACGACTAGCGGGGTACCGTGAGCAGTTCTTC. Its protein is CSARRRLAGYREQFF.

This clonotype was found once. Written as DNA, the CDR3 is TGTGCCAACCAACTGGACAAAAACACTGAAGCTTTCTTT. Protein sequence: CANQLDKNTEAFF. The chain has TRBV2 and TRBJ1-1; possible D gene TRBD1, 5 bases. V dropped 10 bases and J dropped 2 bases, with 14 bases sitting between them. This CDR3 spans 13 amino acids. CDR1 SNHLY and CDR2 FYNNEI come from the germline V gene.